The 27 T cell receptor beta chains reported below all come from one sample, sequenced in a study of blood T cells in healthy people across ages. A second PCR, run for about 7 to 11 cycles, used a sample-barcoded 5' primer plus a J-beta primer mix. TCRdb recomputed calls from the 5' RACE reads with MiXCR, one row per CDR3 protein. The repertoire holds roughly 680,000 distinct CDR3 sequences, with approximately 50% as singletons. The source material was blood. These receptors originate from a woman aged 60-70 years in good health.

The V and J genes are TRBV7-2 and TRBJ2-3; TRBD2 might be the D (6 bases). Trimming took off 1 base at V and 2 bases at J, with 13 bases between the two ends. The germline CDR1 and CDR2 sequences are SGHTA and FQGNSA. CDR3 size: 16 residues. This chain's CDR3 is CASSLGGGKITDTQYF. CDR3 nucleotides: TGTGCCAGCAGCTTAGGGGGAGGAAAGATCACAGATACGCAGTATTTT.

V is TRBV6-1 and J is TRBJ2-1, with 8 positions matching TRBD2. Germline CDR1 is MNHNS and CDR2 is SASEGT. The junction had 13 bases not matched to a gene; V was cut back by 4 bases and J by 8 bases. This CDR3 contains 16 residues. The CDR3 nucleotides are TGTGCCAGCAGTGCTAAGAGCGGGAGTCTATTTCATGAGCAGTTCTTC. It encodes CASSAKSGSLFHEQFF.

This clonotype was detected a few times. J is TRBJ1-2 and V is TRBV20-1; TRBD1 matches 8 bases. The germline CDR1 and CDR2 sequences are DFQATT and SNEGSKA (reference sequence). The CDR3 has 15 residues. The J segment lost 3 bases and the V segment lost 0 bases, leaving 6 bases of the junction unmatched. CDR3 sequence reads: CSARENAGGDYGYTF. CDR3 in DNA: TGCAGTGCTAGAGAGAATGCAGGGGGCGACTATGGCTACACCTTC.

This rearrangement joins TRBV20-1 to TRBJ2-1; D unclear. In germline, CDR1 is DFQATT, CDR2 SNEGSKA (reference sequence). Trimming cost V 2 bases and J 8 bases, with 19 bases left between them. The CDR3 is made up of 15 amino acids. The CDR3 loop reads CSARTDSSAWDEQFF. For the CDR3, the DNA is TGCAGTGCTAGAACCGACTCCTCCGCGTGGGATGAGCAGTTCTTC.

The chain couples TRBV2 to TRBJ2-2; D remains unclear. Germline V gives CDR1 SNHLY, CDR2 FYNNEI. Trimming removed 4 bases from V and 5 bases from J, with 5 bases in between. The CDR3 is 12 amino acids. CDR3 in amino acids: CASSVETGELFF. Here the CDR3 DNA reads TGTGCCAGCAGTGTGGAAACCGGGGAGCTGTTTTTT.

Ten or more counts support this clonotype. In DNA, the CDR3 is TGTGCCAGCAGCCGAATAGCGGGAGGGTCCTACAATGAGCAGTTCTTC. It encodes CASSRIAGGSYNEQFF. The chain links TRBV7-3 to TRBJ2-1; 11 bases fit TRBD2. The CDR3 sequence is 16 residues long. Germline assignment: CDR1 SGHTA and CDR2 FQGTGA. The V and J ends lost 5 bases and 1 base, in that order; junction bases with no gene match: 4.

This chain connects TRBV6-4 to TRBJ2-3; 11 bases line up with TRBD2. In germline, CDR1 is MRHNA, CDR2 SNTAGT. Trimming took 4 bases from V and 6 from J; bases not matched to a gene: 6. The CDR3 extends over 15 amino acids. The CDR3: CASSAGLAEGDTQYF. Here the CDR3 DNA reads TGTGCCAGCAGTGCGGGACTAGCGGAGGGGGATACGCAGTATTTT.

The chain links TRBV27 to TRBJ2-5; TRBD1 matches at 7 bases. Germline V gives CDR1 MNHEY, CDR2 SMNVEV (reference sequence). This CDR3 contains 13 residues. V shed 6 bases and J 5 bases; nucleotides not matched to a gene: 6. For the CDR3, the DNA is TGTGCCAGCAGACAGGGGTTCCGGGAGACCCAGTACTTC. Translating it yields CASRQGFRETQYF.

This clonotype was observed a few times. The V call is TRBV7-2, the J call TRBJ1-6; D not resolved. The germline CDR1 and CDR2 sequences are SGHTA and FQGNSA. Trimming took off 5 bases at V and 6 bases at J, with 5 bases between the two ends. This CDR3 region has 12 residues. The CDR3 DNA sequence: TGTGCCAGCAGCCGGACTAATTCACCCCTCCACTTT. This codes for CASSRTNSPLHF.

There are a few counts of this clonotype. The chain combines TRBV9 with TRBJ2-3, with a possible D match to TRBD1 (6 bases). This CDR3 comprises 14 residues. V dropped 2 bases and J dropped 2 bases, with 9 bases sitting between them. Germline CDR1 is SGDLS and CDR2 is YYNGEE. The CDR3 protein is CASSVDSLTDTQYF. The CDR3 region has the DNA TGTGCCAGCAGCGTGGACAGCCTCACAGATACGCAGTATTTT.

This chain connects TRBV4-3 to TRBJ1-2; D possibly corresponds to TRBD1 (5 bases). Germline V gene data show CDR1 as LGHNA and CDR2 as YSLEER. This CDR3 spans 18 amino acids. V lost 0 bases, J lost 5 bases, and 22 bases lay in between. The CDR3 DNA reads as TGCGCCAGCAGCCAAGATTCAGTCATCGCCGCCGGGACGTATGGCTACACCTTC. Amino acids: CASSQDSVIAAGTYGYTF.

This chain uses TRBV29-1 with TRBJ1-1; D ambiguous. The germline V and J ends were trimmed by 4 bases and 0 bases, with 9 bases remaining between them. Per germline, CDR1 SQVTM and CDR2 ANQGSEA. The CDR3 is made up of 13 amino acids. This CDR3 is CSVVQNMNTEAFF. In DNA, the CDR3 is TGCAGCGTTGTTCAGAACATGAACACTGAAGCTTTCTTT.

This clonotype has a handful of counts. This sequence may be a read error, since a much larger clone differs from it by one base. V is TRBV7-3 and J is TRBJ2-7; D gene uncertain. This CDR3 comprises 13 residues. The V and J ends lost 5 bases and 7 bases respectively, with 15 bases between them. Looked up from germline, CDR1 is SGHTA and CDR2 is FQGTGA. CDR3 region: CASSLSQTNEQYF. DNA of the CDR3: TGTGCCAGCAGCCTTTCACAGACAAATGAGCAGTACTTC.

This chain connects TRBV7-2 to TRBJ2-3; perhaps TRBD2 as D (7 bases). Germline V gene lookup returns CDR1 SGHTA and CDR2 FQGNSA. There are 15 residues in the CDR3. Trimming removed 5 bases from V and 4 bases from J, with 16 bases in between. The CDR3 DNA reads TGTGCCAGCAGCAGAAGCGGGACAACTGCAGATACGCAGTATTTT. It translates to CASSRSGTTADTQYF.

This clonotype occurred many times. Mismatch with germline at one junction end may stem from a read error. The genes are TRBV5-1 and TRBJ2-1; 15 positions match TRBD2. Germline V lookup: CDR1 SGHRS, CDR2 YFSETQ. CDR3 length: 15 residues. Written as DNA, the CDR3 is TGTGCCAGCAGTCTGGGACTAGCGGGAGGAAATGAGCAGTTCTTC. It codes for CASSLGLAGGNEQFF.

The chain carries TRBV6-1 and TRBJ2-1; 15 bases are a match to TRBD2. CDR3 length equals 15 residues. In germline, CDR1 is MNHNS, CDR2 SASEGT. The V segment lost 4 bases and the J segment 6 bases; nucleotides outside the gene matches: 1. For the CDR3, the DNA is TGTGCCAGCAGTGGGACTAGCGGGAGGGCCAATGAGCAGTTCTTC. This gives the protein CASSGTSGRANEQFF.

The V and J genes are TRBV28 and TRBJ2-3; 8 nucleotides line up with TRBD2. Germline V gene data show CDR1 as MDHEN and CDR2 as SYDVKM. The CDR3 length is 17 residues. Trimming removed 4 bases from V and 4 bases from J; junction bases left unmatched: 13. The CDR3 DNA follows: TGTGCCAGCAGTTCAGGGGTTGGCGGGAGGATGTCAGATACGCAGTATTTT. This sequence encodes CASSSGVGGRMSDTQYF.

This clonotype showed up just a few times. The rearrangement joins TRBV4-3 to TRBJ2-1, with a possible D match to TRBD1 (5 bases). The V and J ends lost 4 bases and 9 bases respectively, with 22 bases between them. From germline, CDR1 is LGHNA and CDR2 YSLEER. The CDR3 consists of 16 residues. The CDR3 DNA reads as TGCGCCAGCAGCCTCCGGGTCGACAGCGCTTTCGGTGAGCAGTTCTTC. Encoded protein: CASSLRVDSAFGEQFF.

The V call is TRBV29-1, the J call TRBJ2-7; the match to TRBD1 covers 9 bases. Germline lookup yields CDR1 SQVTM and CDR2 ANQGSEA. CDR3 length: 16 amino acids. V shed 1 base and J 7 bases; nucleotides not matched to a gene: 14. CDR3 loop: CSVEAPDRGVTGEQYF. In DNA form, the CDR3 reads TGCAGCGTTGAAGCCCCGGACAGGGGAGTGACGGGTGAGCAGTACTTC.

As to this clonotype: A much larger clone differs from this one at a single base, so this may be a read error. This chain joins TRBV29-1 and TRBJ1-2, with unresolved D. CDR3 length: 11 amino acids. Germline CDR1 and CDR2: SQVTM and ANQGSEA. V lost 6 bases and J lost 2, with 7 bases in between. The CDR3 DNA reads as TGCAGCGTCCGGGAAAACTATGGCTACACCTTC. Protein product: CSVRENYGYTF.

This clonotype was detected ten times or more. The rearrangement uses TRBV20-1 and TRBJ2-3, with 7 bases identical to TRBD2. V gave up 3 bases and J gave up 4 bases; unmatched junction bases: 10. The CDR3 contains 15 residues. The germline V gene has CDR1 DFQATT and CDR2 SNEGSKA (reference sequence). CDR3 DNA sequence: TGCAGTGCTAGGCCGAGGCGACTAGCTCCAGATACGCAGTATTTT. Translated: CSARPRRLAPDTQYF.

In this sample, this clonotype turned up a few times. The V gene is TRBV19, the J gene TRBJ2-5; D remains ambiguous. CDR3 length equals 14 residues. Germline CDR1 reads LNHDA; CDR2 reads SQIVND (reference sequence). Trimming removed 2 bases from V and 0 bases from J, with 7 bases in between. This CDR3 is CASSISQNQETQYF. The CDR3 nucleotides read TGTGCCAGTAGTATAAGCCAGAACCAAGAGACCCAGTACTTC.

To note about this clonotype: A read error may be the cause here, since a much bigger clone is one base away. V gene TRBV29-1 combines with J gene TRBJ2-1; the D is unclear. This CDR3 is built from 13 residues. With 8 bases removed from V and 13 bases from J, the gap between germline ends came to 24 bases. The V gene's germline CDR1 is SQVTM and CDR2 ANQGSEA. The CDR3 loop is CSLTRSREETQFF. The CDR3 DNA is TGCAGCCTAACTCGGTCTAGAGAAGAGACCCAGTTCTTC.

In its sample, this clonotype was seen a few times. CDR3 amino acids: CSASPIAESTDTQYF. As DNA, the CDR3 is TGCAGTGCTAGTCCCATAGCGGAGAGCACAGATACGCAGTATTTT. The chain links TRBV20-1 to TRBJ2-3; tentative D call: TRBD2 (6 bases). Trimming shortened V by 3 bases and J by 0 bases, and 13 bases separated the two germline ends. In germline, CDR1 is DFQATT, CDR2 SNEGSKA (reference sequence). The CDR3 runs 15 residues.

This clonotype occurred a few times. V usage is TRBV4-2 and J usage is TRBJ1-2; 7 nucleotides line up with TRBD1. Germline CDR1 and CDR2: LGHNA and YNFKEQ. This CDR3 is built from 15 residues. V shed 4 bases and J 3 bases; nucleotides not matched to a gene: 8. The CDR3 region has the DNA TGTGCCAGCAGCCCTGGGACAGCGACTTACTATGGCTACACCTTC. Its translation: CASSPGTATYYGYTF.

The CDR3 region is CASSPPSGGVRNTQYF. CDR3 in DNA: TGTGCCAGCAGTCCTCCTTCCGGGGGGGTGCGGAATACGCAGTATTTT. The chain links TRBV25-1 to TRBJ2-3; TRBD2 aligns across 8 bases. Germline CDR1 is MGHDK and CDR2 is SYGVNS. The CDR3 sequence is 16 residues long. The ends lost 5 bases at V and 7 bases at J; junction bases unmatched: 14.

V is TRBV4-3 and J is TRBJ2-3, with TRBD1 identical over 9 bases. This CDR3 comprises 16 residues. J gave up 2 bases and V 4 bases, and 7 bases lay outside the gene matches. Germline lookup yields CDR1 LGHNA and CDR2 YSLEER. The chain's CDR3 is CASSRGQGLSTDTQYF. CDR3 DNA sequence: TGCGCCAGCAGCCGGGGACAGGGACTATCCACAGATACGCAGTATTTT.